This TCR beta chain was obtained from a study of T cell responses to AZD1222 COVID-19 vaccine. Findings of the study overall: Reportedly, close to half of spike-specific TCRs are directed against unmutated variant regions. Donors in the cohort were predominantly white British and more often female, and clonal diversity was possibly underestimated.

Worth noting for this clone: Its antigen is unidentified.

The CDR3 has 14 amino acids. V was pared by 4 bases and J by 1 base, with 11 bases between. Germline CDR1 SGHNT, CDR2 YYREEE (reference sequence). Sequencing was performed with immunoSEQ multiplex PCR; in TCRdb, only in-frame clones are kept and a portion is missing. The sample includes about 120,000 clones, more than 70% seen only once; the top ten take approximately 15%. This specimen was peripheral blood, taken 28 days after the second AZD1222 dose. This sequence joins TRBV5-4 and TRBJ1-1, with D unclear. The receptor was isolated from an adult who received the AZD1222 COVID-19 vaccine. CDR3: CASSPQPGNTEAFF. The CDR3 nucleotides read TGTGCCAGCAGCCCCCAGCCGGGGAACACTGAAGCTTTCTTT.